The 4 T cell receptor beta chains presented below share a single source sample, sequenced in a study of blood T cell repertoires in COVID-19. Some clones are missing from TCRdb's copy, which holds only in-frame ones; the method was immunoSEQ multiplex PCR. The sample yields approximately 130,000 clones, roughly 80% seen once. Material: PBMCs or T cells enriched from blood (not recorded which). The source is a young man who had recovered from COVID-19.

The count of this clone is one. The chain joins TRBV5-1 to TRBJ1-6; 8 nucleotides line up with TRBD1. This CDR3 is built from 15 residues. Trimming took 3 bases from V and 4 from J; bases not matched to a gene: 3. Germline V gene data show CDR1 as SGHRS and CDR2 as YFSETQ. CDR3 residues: CASSSTGEYNSPLHF. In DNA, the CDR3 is TGCGCCAGCAGCTCGACAGGGGAGTATAATTCACCCCTCCACTTT.

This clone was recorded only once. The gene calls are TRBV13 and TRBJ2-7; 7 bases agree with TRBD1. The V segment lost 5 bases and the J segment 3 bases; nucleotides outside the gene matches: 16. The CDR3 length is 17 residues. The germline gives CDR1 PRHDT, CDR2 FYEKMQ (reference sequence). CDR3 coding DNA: TGTGCCAGCAGCAGGACAGGTATATCGACTGGGGACTACGAGCAGTACTTC. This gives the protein CASSRTGISTGDYEQYF.

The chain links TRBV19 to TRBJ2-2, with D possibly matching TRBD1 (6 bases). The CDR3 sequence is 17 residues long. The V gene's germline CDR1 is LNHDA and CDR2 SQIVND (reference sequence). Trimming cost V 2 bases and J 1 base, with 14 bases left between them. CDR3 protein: CASSISLGGMNTGELFF. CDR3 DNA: TGTGCCAGTAGTATATCGTTAGGGGGAATGAACACCGGGGAGCTGTTTTTT.

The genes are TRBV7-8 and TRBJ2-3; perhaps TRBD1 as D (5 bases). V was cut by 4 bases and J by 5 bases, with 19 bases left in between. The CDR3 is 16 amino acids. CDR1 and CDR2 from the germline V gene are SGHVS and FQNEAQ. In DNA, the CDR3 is TGTGCCAGCAGCTCCTCAGGGTCTAGTTTCGGAGATACGCAGTATTTT. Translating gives CASSSSGSSFGDTQYF.